These 8 T cell receptor beta chains were sequenced from one sample in a study of blood T cell repertoires in COVID-19. Measured with immunoSEQ multiplex PCR; TCRdb has only the in-frame clones, and not every one. This sample has 56,000 or so clones, with roughly 84% found just once. The source material was peripheral blood. The receptors here all came from a man aged 50 to 60 with acute or convalescent COVID-19.

Here the CDR3 DNA reads TGCGCCAGCAGGACAGTCTTCTCTGGGGCCAACGTCCTGACTTTC. Its translation is CASRTVFSGANVLTF. The V call is TRBV5-1, the J call TRBJ2-6; possibly TRBD1 for D (5 bases). In germline, CDR1 is SGHRS, CDR2 YFSETQ. The CDR3 totals 15 residues. V lost 5 bases and J lost 0, with 9 bases in between.

DNA for the CDR3: TGTGCCAGCAGCTTGGTAGGACACGACTACGAGCAGTACTTC. It encodes CASSLVGHDYEQYF. The chain is built from TRBV5-6 and TRBJ2-7; D perhaps matches TRBD1 (5 bases). The CDR3 runs 14 residues. V dropped 0 bases and J dropped 3 bases, with 10 bases sitting between them. From germline, CDR1 is SGHDT and CDR2 YYEEEE.

V usage is TRBV6-1 and J usage is TRBJ2-3, with D possibly being TRBD2 (7 bases). V was cut by 2 bases and J by 2 bases, with 14 bases left in between. Germline CDR1 is MNHNS and CDR2 is SASEGT. CDR3 size: 16 residues. CDR3 sequence: CASSELGAGVTDTQYF. CDR3 coding DNA: TGTGCCAGCAGTGAATTGGGGGCGGGGGTCACAGATACGCAGTATTTT.

This sequence joins TRBV19 and TRBJ2-5; 7 bases map to TRBD2. V lost 10 bases and J lost 3; bases outside the gene matches: 5. Germline CDR1 is LNHDA and CDR2 is SQIVND (reference sequence). CDR3 length: 12 amino acids. In DNA form, the CDR3 reads TGTGCCACTCAGCGGGGTGAAGAGACCCAGTACTTC. Protein sequence: CATQRGEETQYF.

V is TRBV19 and J is TRBJ1-1; D may be TRBD1 (5 bases). Germline values: CDR1 LNHDA, CDR2 SQIVND (reference sequence). V was trimmed by 7 bases and J by 1 base, leaving 13 bases between them. The CDR3 is 14 amino acids. The CDR3 nucleotides are TGTGCCAGTACACTCGGACAACCGAACACTGAAGCTTTCTTT. As protein: CASTLGQPNTEAFF. The entire variable domain, with the rest obtained from reference TRBV19 and TRBJ1-1, is as follows: DGGITQSPKYLFRKEGQNVTLSCEQNLNHDAMYWYRQDPGQGLRLIYYSQIVNDFQKGDIAEGYSVSREKKESFPLTVTSAQKNPTAFYLCASTLGQPNTEAFFGQGTRLTVV.

This chain connects TRBV24-1 to TRBJ2-1; 12 nucleotides line up with TRBD2. The V gene's germline CDR1 is KGHDR and CDR2 SFDVKD. With V trimmed by 6 bases and J by 12 bases, 11 bases remained unmatched. The CDR3 consists of 15 residues. CDR3 coding DNA: TGTGCCACCAGTTCTAGCGGGAGGGTCCTCGAAGGGCAGTTCTTC. Its protein is CATSSSGRVLEGQFF.

V gene TRBV24-1 combines with J gene TRBJ1-1; D is unclear. The V end was cut by 0 bases, the J end by 0 bases, with 16 bases between. The CDR3 consists of 18 residues. Looked up from germline, CDR1 is KGHDR and CDR2 is SFDVKD. Here the CDR3 DNA reads TGTGCCACCAGTGATTTGCCTACAGACACCCTCATGAACACTGAAGCTTTCTTT. It encodes CATSDLPTDTLMNTEAFF.

This chain links TRBV10-2 with TRBJ2-7, with 7 positions matching TRBD1. Trimming cost V 1 base and J 3 bases; bases outside gene matches: 3. The CDR3 is 14 residues long. The germline gives CDR1 WSHSY, CDR2 SAAADI. The CDR3 protein is CASSEWTGDYEQYF. CDR3 in DNA: TGCGCCAGCAGTGAGTGGACAGGAGACTACGAGCAGTACTTC.